The source of this T cell receptor beta chain is a study of T cells expressing NK-cell markers. About the research overall: Among eight sequenced donors, seven carried HCMV seropositivity while one was seronegative. Study-level results: Among CD8+ T cells from about six donors, dominant NKG2C+ clonotypes accounted for roughly 1.0-7.0%.

The CDR3 is 12 residues long. Generation of TCR beta cDNA was performed by 5'RACE template switching incorporating UMIs. TCRdb reprocessed the 5' RACE reads and reports one entry per CDR3 protein, with no DNA. Its table lists about 260,000 distinct CDR3 sequences. About this clonotype itself: Its antigen remains unidentified.

The genes are TRBV12-3 or TRBV12-4 and TRBJ2-2; TCRdb's D call of TRBD1 is untestable without DNA. The TCR comes from a woman aged 18 to 69 in good health. Sequenced material: blood T cells: a sorted CD56 or NKG2C T cell subset, CD4+ or CD8+ T cells, or bulk PBMC T cells (not recorded which). The chain's CDR3 is CASQNPGGELFF.